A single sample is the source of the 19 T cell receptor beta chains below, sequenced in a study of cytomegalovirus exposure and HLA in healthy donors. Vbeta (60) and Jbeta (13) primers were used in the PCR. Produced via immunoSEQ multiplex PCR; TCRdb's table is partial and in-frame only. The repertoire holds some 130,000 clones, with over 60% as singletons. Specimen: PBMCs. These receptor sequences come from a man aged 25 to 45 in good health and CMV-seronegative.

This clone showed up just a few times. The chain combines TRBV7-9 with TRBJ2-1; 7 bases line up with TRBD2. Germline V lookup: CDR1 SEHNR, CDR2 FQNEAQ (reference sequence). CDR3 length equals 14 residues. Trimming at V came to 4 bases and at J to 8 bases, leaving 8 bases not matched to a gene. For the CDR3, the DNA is TGTGCCAGCAGCTCGAGGACTAGGGGCTATGAGCAGTTCTTC. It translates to CASSSRTRGYEQFF.

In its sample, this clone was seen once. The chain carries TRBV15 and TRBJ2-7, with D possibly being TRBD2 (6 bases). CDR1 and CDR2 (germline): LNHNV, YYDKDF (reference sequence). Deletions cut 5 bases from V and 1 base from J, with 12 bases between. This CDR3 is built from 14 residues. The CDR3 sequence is CATSSYGGSYEQYF. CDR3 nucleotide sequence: TGTGCCACCAGCTCGTACGGGGGTTCCTACGAGCAGTACTTC.

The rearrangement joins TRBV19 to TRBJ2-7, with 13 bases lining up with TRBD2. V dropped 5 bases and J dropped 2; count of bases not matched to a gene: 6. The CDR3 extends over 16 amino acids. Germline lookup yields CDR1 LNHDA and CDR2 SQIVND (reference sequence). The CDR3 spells CASSDHGTSGTYEQYF. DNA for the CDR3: TGTGCCAGTAGTGACCACGGGACTAGCGGGACCTACGAGCAGTACTTC. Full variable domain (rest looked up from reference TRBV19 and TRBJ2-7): DGGITQSPKYLFRKEGQNVTLSCEQNLNHDAMYWYRQDPGQGLRLIYYSQIVNDFQKGDIAEGYSVSREKKESFPLTVTSAQKNPTAFYLCASSDHGTSGTYEQYFGPGTRLTVT.

The chain's CDR3 is CASSPTGNYGYTF. CDR3 sequence (DNA): TGTGCCAGCAGTCCAACGGGAAACTATGGCTACACCTTC. J is TRBJ1-2 and V is TRBV6-1; D call uncertain. Germline V gene data show CDR1 as MNHNS and CDR2 as SASEGT. This CDR3 is built from 13 residues. The ends were cut back, 5 bases at V and 2 bases at J, with 9 bases in the middle.

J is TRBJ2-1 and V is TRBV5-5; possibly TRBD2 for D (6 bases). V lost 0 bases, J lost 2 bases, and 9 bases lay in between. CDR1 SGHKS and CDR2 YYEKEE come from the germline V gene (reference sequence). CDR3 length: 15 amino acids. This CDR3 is CASSLEGGTYNEQFF. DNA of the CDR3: TGTGCCAGCAGCTTGGAAGGCGGGACCTACAATGAGCAGTTCTTC.

The CDR3 DNA is TGTGCCAGCAGCTTAGGACAAACCGCGGAAAAACTGTTTTTT. It specifies CASSLGQTAEKLFF. This chain links TRBV7-9 with TRBJ1-4; D gene unclear. The CDR3 contains 14 residues. Germline assignment: CDR1 SEHNR and CDR2 FQNEAQ (reference sequence). Trimming removed 1 base from V and 8 bases from J, with 11 bases in between.

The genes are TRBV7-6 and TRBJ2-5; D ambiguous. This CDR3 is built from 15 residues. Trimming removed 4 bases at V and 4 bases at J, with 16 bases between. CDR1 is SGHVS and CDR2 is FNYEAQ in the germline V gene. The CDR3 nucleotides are TGTGCCAGCAGCTCGAACCCTAGTTTGTCAGAGACCCAGTACTTC. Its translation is CASSSNPSLSETQYF.

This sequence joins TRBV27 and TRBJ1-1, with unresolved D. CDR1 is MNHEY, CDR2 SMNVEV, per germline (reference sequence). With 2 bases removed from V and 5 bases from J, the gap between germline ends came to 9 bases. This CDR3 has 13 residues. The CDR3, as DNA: TGTGCCAGCAGTTTACCGCCGGTTACTGAAGCTTTCTTT. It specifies CASSLPPVTEAFF.

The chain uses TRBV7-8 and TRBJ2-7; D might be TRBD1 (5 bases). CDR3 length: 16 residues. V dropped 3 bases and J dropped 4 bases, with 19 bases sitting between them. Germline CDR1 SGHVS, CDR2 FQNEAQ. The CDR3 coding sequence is TGTGCCAGCAGCTTGGTAGGGGTAGGCTCCTTGTACGAGCAGTACTTC. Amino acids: CASSLVGVGSLYEQYF.

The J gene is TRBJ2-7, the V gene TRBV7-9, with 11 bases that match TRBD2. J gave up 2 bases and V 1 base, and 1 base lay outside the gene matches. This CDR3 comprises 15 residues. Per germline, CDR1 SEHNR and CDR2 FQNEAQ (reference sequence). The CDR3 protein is CASSLGLAGTYEQYF. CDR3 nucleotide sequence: TGTGCCAGCAGCTTAGGACTAGCGGGGACCTACGAGCAGTACTTC.

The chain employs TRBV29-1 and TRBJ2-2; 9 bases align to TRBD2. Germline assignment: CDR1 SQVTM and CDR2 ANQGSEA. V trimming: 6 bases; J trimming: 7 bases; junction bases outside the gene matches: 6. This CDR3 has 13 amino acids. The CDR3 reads CSVRLAANGELFF. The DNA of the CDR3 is TGCAGCGTGAGACTAGCGGCTAACGGGGAGCTGTTTTTT.

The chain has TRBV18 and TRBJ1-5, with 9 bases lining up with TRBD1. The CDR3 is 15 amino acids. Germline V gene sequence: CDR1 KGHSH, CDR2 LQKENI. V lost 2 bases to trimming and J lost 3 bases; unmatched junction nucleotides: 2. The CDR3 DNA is TGTGCCAGCTCACCAGGACAGGGGCTCAATCAGCCCCAGCATTTT. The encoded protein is CASSPGQGLNQPQHF.

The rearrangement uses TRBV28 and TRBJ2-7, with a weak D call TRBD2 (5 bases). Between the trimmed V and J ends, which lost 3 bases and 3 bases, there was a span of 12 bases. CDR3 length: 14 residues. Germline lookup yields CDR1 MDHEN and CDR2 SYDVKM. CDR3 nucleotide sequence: TGTGCCAGCAGTTTCCCGGGGATGAACTACGAGCAGTACTTC. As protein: CASSFPGMNYEQYF.

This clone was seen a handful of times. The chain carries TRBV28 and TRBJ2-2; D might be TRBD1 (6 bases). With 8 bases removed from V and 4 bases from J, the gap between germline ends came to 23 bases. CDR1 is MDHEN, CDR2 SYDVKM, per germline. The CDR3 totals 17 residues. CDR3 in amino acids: CASEETKGEWSTGELFF. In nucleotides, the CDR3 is TGTGCCAGCGAGGAAACGAAGGGGGAGTGGAGCACCGGGGAGCTGTTTTTT.

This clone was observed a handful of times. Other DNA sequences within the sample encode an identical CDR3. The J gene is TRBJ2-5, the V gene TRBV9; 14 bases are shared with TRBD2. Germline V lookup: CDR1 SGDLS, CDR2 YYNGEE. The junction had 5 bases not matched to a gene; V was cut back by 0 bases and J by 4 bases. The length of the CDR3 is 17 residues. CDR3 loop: CASSVGGLAGVGETQYF. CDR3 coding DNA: TGTGCCAGCAGCGTAGGGGGACTAGCGGGAGTGGGAGAGACCCAGTACTTC.

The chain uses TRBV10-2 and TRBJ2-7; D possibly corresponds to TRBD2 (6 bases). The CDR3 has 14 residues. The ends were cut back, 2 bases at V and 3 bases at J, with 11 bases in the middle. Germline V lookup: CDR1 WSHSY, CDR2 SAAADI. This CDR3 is CASSEPLEGYEQYF. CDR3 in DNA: TGCGCCAGCAGTGAGCCCCTGGAGGGCTACGAGCAGTACTTC.

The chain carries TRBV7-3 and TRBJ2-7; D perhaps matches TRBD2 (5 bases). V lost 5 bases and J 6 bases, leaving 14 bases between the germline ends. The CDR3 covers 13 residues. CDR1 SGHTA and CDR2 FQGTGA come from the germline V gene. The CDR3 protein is CASSQSASSEQYF. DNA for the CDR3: TGTGCCAGCAGCCAGTCGGCTAGCTCCGAGCAGTACTTC.

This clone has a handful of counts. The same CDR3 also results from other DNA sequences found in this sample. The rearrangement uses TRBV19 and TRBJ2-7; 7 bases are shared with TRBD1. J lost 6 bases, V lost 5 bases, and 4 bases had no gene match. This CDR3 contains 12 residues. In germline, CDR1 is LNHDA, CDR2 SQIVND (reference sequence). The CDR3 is CASSSSGGEQYF. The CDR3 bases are TGTGCCAGTAGTTCGTCAGGGGGCGAGCAGTACTTC.

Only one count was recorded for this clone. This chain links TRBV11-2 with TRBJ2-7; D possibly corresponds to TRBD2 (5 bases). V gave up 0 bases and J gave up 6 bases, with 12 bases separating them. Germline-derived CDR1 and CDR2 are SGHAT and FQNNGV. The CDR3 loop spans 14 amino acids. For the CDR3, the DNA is TGTGCCAGCAGCTTAGATAATAGCGCGGGCGAGCAGTACTTC. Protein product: CASSLDNSAGEQYF. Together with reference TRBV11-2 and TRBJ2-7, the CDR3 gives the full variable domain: EAGVAQSPRYKIIEKRQSVAFWCNPISGHATLYWYQQILGQGPKLLIQFQNNGVVDDSQLPKDRFSAERLKGVDSTLKIQPAKLEDSAVYLCASSLDNSAGEQYFGPGTRLTVT.